One sample yielded the 27 T cell receptor beta chains listed below, sequenced in a study of OX40 agonist ivuxolimab in advanced cancers. Using immunoSEQ multiplex PCR, the repertoire was profiled, and TCRdb retains in-frame clones only, with some absent. The sample has around 31,000 clones; approximately 86% are singletons. Source: CD4+ or CD8+ T cells sorted from blood, taken in a trial of the OX40 agonist ivuxolimab. Every receptor here comes from an adult with an advanced solid tumor such as melanoma, head and neck, liver or kidney cancer.

The CDR3 sequence is CASSPGTENTEAFF. The CDR3 coding sequence is TGTGCCAGCAGCCCCGGGACAGAGAACACTGAAGCTTTCTTT. V and J are TRBV5-6 and TRBJ1-1, with TRBD1 matching over 7 bases. Germline CDR1 SGHDT, CDR2 YYEEEE. The CDR3 is made up of 14 amino acids. V lost 4 bases to trimming and J lost 1 base; unmatched junction nucleotides: 4.

The genes are TRBV28 and TRBJ2-3; no reliable D call. Deletions cut 4 bases from V and 2 bases from J, with 7 bases between. CDR3 length: 13 amino acids. Germline CDR1 reads MDHEN; CDR2 reads SYDVKM. The CDR3 nucleotides are TGTGCCAGCAGTTCGTTTACCACAGATACGCAGTATTTT. Its protein is CASSSFTTDTQYF.

The genes are TRBV5-1 and TRBJ2-3; D is perhaps TRBD1 or TRBD2 (5 bases each). With 7 bases removed from V and 1 base from J, the gap between germline ends came to 19 bases. This CDR3 spans 16 amino acids. In germline, CDR1 is SGHRS, CDR2 YFSETQ. CDR3 region: CASSGRDAGGTDTQYF. The CDR3, as DNA: TGCGCCAGCTCCGGCCGGGACGCTGGGGGCACAGATACGCAGTATTTT.

J is TRBJ1-1 and V is TRBV6-1; D gene ambiguous. This CDR3 spans 12 amino acids. Germline assignment: CDR1 MNHNS and CDR2 SASEGT. V was cut by 6 bases and J by 10 bases, with 15 bases left in between. CDR3 sequence: CASSVRDFPAFF. As DNA, the CDR3 is TGTGCCAGCAGCGTCCGGGATTTTCCAGCTTTCTTT.

This rearrangement joins TRBV7-8 to TRBJ1-1; D possibly corresponds to TRBD1 (6 bases). The CDR3 length is 14 residues. Germline V CDR1 and CDR2: SGHVS, FQNEAQ. Trimming stripped 5 bases from V and 5 bases from J, with 15 bases between. The chain's CDR3 is CASSHRTGRTEAFF. Here the CDR3 DNA reads TGTGCCAGCAGCCACCGTACAGGGAGGACTGAAGCTTTCTTT.

This chain links TRBV27 with TRBJ2-3; TRBD1 might be the D (5 bases). Germline V gives CDR1 MNHEY, CDR2 SMNVEV (reference sequence). This CDR3 contains 16 residues. Trimming removed 0 bases at V and 2 bases at J, with 12 bases between. CDR3 nucleotides: TGTGCCAGCAGTTTATCGATTCAGGGCAACACAGATACGCAGTATTTT. It codes for CASSLSIQGNTDTQYF.

The chain employs TRBV19 and TRBJ2-7; D may be TRBD1 or TRBD2 (5 bases each). The CDR3 is 13 residues long. In germline, CDR1 is LNHDA, CDR2 SQIVND (reference sequence). V lost 11 bases and J lost 0, with 14 bases in between. The CDR3 is CASAGTSSYEQYF. The CDR3, as DNA: TGTGCCTCCGCCGGGACGAGCTCCTACGAGCAGTACTTC. The full variable domain, rest sourced from reference TRBV19 and TRBJ2-7, is DGGITQSPKYLFRKEGQNVTLSCEQNLNHDAMYWYRQDPGQGLRLIYYSQIVNDFQKGDIAEGYSVSREKKESFPLTVTSAQKNPTAFYLCASAGTSSYEQYFGPGTRLTVT.

This chain uses TRBV9 with TRBJ2-7; TRBD2 matches at 11 bases. Germline CDR1 SGDLS, CDR2 YYNGEE. CDR3 length: 15 amino acids. Trimming took 3 bases from V and 0 from J; bases not matched to a gene: 2. CDR3 sequence: CASSETSGSSYEQYF. CDR3 bases: TGTGCCAGCAGCGAAACTAGCGGGAGCTCCTACGAGCAGTACTTC.

The rearrangement joins TRBV27 to TRBJ2-1, with a possible D match to TRBD2 (6 bases). This CDR3 is 11 amino acids long. The V gene's germline CDR1 is MNHEY and CDR2 SMNVEV (reference sequence). The V end lost 10 bases, the J end lost 7 bases, and 11 bases lay between the germline ends. The CDR3 DNA follows: TGTGCCATCCGACTAGGGAATGAGCAGTTCTTC. Protein: CAIRLGNEQFF.

There are a few counts of this clone. The chain employs TRBV30 and TRBJ1-4; 10 bases agree with TRBD1. The V segment lost 5 bases and the J segment 10 bases; nucleotides outside the gene matches: 10. CDR3 size: 14 residues. From germline, CDR1 is GTSNPN and CDR2 SVGIG (reference sequence). The DNA for the CDR3 is TGTGCCTGGTCCAGCGGACAGGGGGACAGAAAACTGTTTTTT. It is translated as CAWSSGQGDRKLFF.

The rearrangement joins TRBV6-1 to TRBJ2-7, with a weak D call TRBD2 (5 bases). Between the trimmed V and J ends, which lost 8 bases and 3 bases, there was a span of 14 bases. The CDR3 contains 13 residues. Per the germline V gene, CDR1 is MNHNS and CDR2 is SASEGT. The DNA for the CDR3 is TGTGCCAGCGAACTTCTTGGAGGCTACGAGCAGTACTTC. Protein sequence: CASELLGGYEQYF.

This chain links TRBV27 with TRBJ2-5; 10 bases are a match to TRBD1. CDR1 is MNHEY and CDR2 is SMNVEV in the germline V gene (reference sequence). J lost 5 bases, V lost 1 base, and 4 bases had no gene match. The CDR3 loop spans 15 amino acids. CDR3 amino acids: CASSLWGTGVETQYF. CDR3 DNA: TGTGCCAGCAGTTTATGGGGGACAGGGGTGGAGACCCAGTACTTC.

This clone was observed once. The chain combines TRBV4-3 with TRBJ2-1; 12 positions match TRBD2. The CDR3 covers 17 residues. V lost 3 bases, J lost 7 bases, and 10 bases stayed unmatched. Per the germline V gene, CDR1 is LGHNA and CDR2 is YSLEER. The CDR3 DNA sequence: TGCGCCAGCAGCCAGGATCGGACTAGCGGGGTCTTTAATGAGCAGTTCTTC. Translation gives CASSQDRTSGVFNEQFF.

This clone was counted once. The J gene is TRBJ1-4, the V gene TRBV27; D unclear. This CDR3 has 15 amino acids. Germline assignment: CDR1 MNHEY and CDR2 SMNVEV (reference sequence). V gave up 5 bases and J gave up 6 bases, with 16 bases separating them. For the CDR3, the DNA is TGTGCCAGCAGTCTTGGGCGGACGTTCTATGAAAAACTGTTTTTT. This sequence encodes CASSLGRTFYEKLFF.

The rearrangement links TRBV5-1 to TRBJ1-6; 11 bases map to TRBD1. Germline V gene sequence: CDR1 SGHRS, CDR2 YFSETQ. V trimming: 3 bases; J trimming: 7 bases; junction bases outside the gene matches: 6. CDR3 length equals 16 residues. The CDR3 DNA is TGCGCCAGCAGCTCAGGGACAGGGGGTAGGAATTCACCCCTCCACTTT. It is translated as CASSSGTGGRNSPLHF.

The V and J genes are TRBV25-1 and TRBJ1-1; maybe TRBD1 (5 bases). Trimming removed 0 bases from V and 1 base from J, with 9 bases in between. The CDR3 contains 15 residues. Germline values: CDR1 MGHDK, CDR2 SYGVNS. The CDR3 DNA follows: TGTGCCAGCAGTGAATATGGACACCCGAACACTGAAGCTTTCTTT. Protein sequence: CASSEYGHPNTEAFF.

This clone occurred once. The V call is TRBV11-2, the J call TRBJ1-3; 7 bases are a match to TRBD1. The CDR3 contains 15 residues. Germline V gene sequence: CDR1 SGHAT, CDR2 FQNNGV. With 3 bases clipped from V and 4 bases from J, the junction kept 6 bases outside the gene matches. CDR3 nucleotides: TGTGCCAGCAGCTTCACAGGGGTACCCGGAAACACCATATATTTT. Amino acids: CASSFTGVPGNTIYF.

V is TRBV9 and J is TRBJ2-7, with TRBD2 matching over 14 bases. The CDR3 spans 19 residues. Germline CDR1 is SGDLS and CDR2 is YYNGEE. The trim removed 0 bases at V and 3 bases at J, leaving 11 bases unmatched. The CDR3 bases are TGTGCCAGCAGCGTAGCGGGGGCAGGGGGACTAGCGGGGGTCTACGAGCAGTACTTC. Residues: CASSVAGAGGLAGVYEQYF.

This chain links TRBV5-4 with TRBJ1-1; D uncertain. Germline lookup yields CDR1 SGHNT and CDR2 YYREEE (reference sequence). V lost 0 bases and J lost 5, with 14 bases in between. The CDR3 loop spans 15 amino acids. The CDR3: CASSLVAASRTEAFF. The CDR3 nucleotides are TGTGCCAGCAGCTTGGTAGCCGCCTCGAGGACTGAAGCTTTCTTT.

This clone appeared a single time. The rearrangement links TRBV2 to TRBJ2-5, with 13 bases identical to TRBD2. The end of the DNA fits TRBJ2-7 better, so the J call may be wrong. This CDR3 region has 18 residues. In germline, CDR1 is SNHLY, CDR2 FYNNEI. The DNA of the CDR3 is TGTGCCAGCAGGGGGACTAGCGGGAAAAGTATTCAGTCCTACGAGCAGTACTTC. Its translation: CASRGTSGKSIQSYEQYF.

The chain is built from TRBV7-9 and TRBJ2-7; D is unresolved. This CDR3 spans 12 amino acids. CDR1 and CDR2 (germline): SEHNR, FQNEAQ (reference sequence). V was clipped by 3 bases and J by 6 bases, with 9 bases between them. The CDR3 spells CASSFLGGEQYF. In nucleotides, the CDR3 is TGTGCCAGCAGCTTCCTCGGCGGCGAGCAGTACTTC.

This chain joins TRBV28 and TRBJ2-1; possible D gene TRBD1, 5 bases. CDR1 MDHEN and CDR2 SYDVKM come from the germline V gene. The CDR3 consists of 13 residues. Between the trimmed V and J ends, which lost 4 bases and 7 bases, there was a span of 11 bases. The CDR3 bases are TGTGCCAGCAGTTCCTCCGACAGTAATGAGCAGTTCTTC. Amino acid sequence: CASSSSDSNEQFF.

The V gene is TRBV4-1, the J gene TRBJ2-7; D remains unclear. The germline gives CDR1 MGHRA, CDR2 YSYEKL. CDR3 length: 13 residues. Between the trimmed V and J ends, which lost 0 bases and 6 bases, there was a span of 9 bases. Written as DNA, the CDR3 is TGCGCCAGCAGCCAAGATCAGGACCGCGAGCAGTACTTC. It encodes CASSQDQDREQYF.

The chain has TRBV2 and TRBJ2-2; TRBD2 aligns across 7 bases. The CDR3 is made up of 15 amino acids. Germline trimming cut 8 bases from V and 5 bases from J; bases unmatched to any gene: 11. Germline CDR1 SNHLY, CDR2 FYNNEI. The DNA of the CDR3 is TGTGCCAGCTTTTTCGGGGCGGGACTAACCGGGGAGCTGTTTTTT. As protein: CASFFGAGLTGELFF.

The chain uses TRBV7-8 and TRBJ1-5; no clear D gene. Trimming removed 4 bases at V and 4 bases at J, with 8 bases between. The germline V gene encodes CDR1 SGHVS and CDR2 FQNEAQ. This CDR3 is 13 amino acids long. In DNA form, the CDR3 reads TGTGCCAGCAGCTCATCCCAGAATCAGCCCCAGCATTTT. Its translation is CASSSSQNQPQHF. The complete variable domain, with remaining parts taken from reference TRBV7-8 and TRBJ1-5, reads GAGVSQSPRYKVAKRGQDVALRCDPISGHVSLFWYQQALGQGPEFLTYFQNEAQLDKSGLPSDRFFAERPEGSVSTLKIQRTQQEDSAVYLCASSSSQNQPQHFGDGTRLSIL.

This chain joins TRBV12-5 and TRBJ2-1; 8 bases match TRBD1. CDR1 LGHNT and CDR2 FRNRAP come from the germline V gene. After removal of 5 bases from V and 3 bases from J, the junction contained 9 bases not matched to a gene. The CDR3 is 16 amino acids. The CDR3 is CASGPGQGSSYNEQFF. Written as DNA, the CDR3 is TGTGCTAGTGGTCCCGGACAGGGTAGTAGCTACAATGAGCAGTTCTTC.

The chain has TRBV13 and TRBJ2-7; 12 bases align to TRBD2. The V segment lost 4 bases and the J segment 6 bases; nucleotides outside the gene matches: 10. The germline gives CDR1 PRHDT, CDR2 FYEKMQ (reference sequence). The CDR3 runs 16 residues. As DNA, the CDR3 is TGTGCCAGCAGCTCCCAACATCTAGCGGGAGGGGGCGAGCAGTACTTC. It specifies CASSSQHLAGGGEQYF.